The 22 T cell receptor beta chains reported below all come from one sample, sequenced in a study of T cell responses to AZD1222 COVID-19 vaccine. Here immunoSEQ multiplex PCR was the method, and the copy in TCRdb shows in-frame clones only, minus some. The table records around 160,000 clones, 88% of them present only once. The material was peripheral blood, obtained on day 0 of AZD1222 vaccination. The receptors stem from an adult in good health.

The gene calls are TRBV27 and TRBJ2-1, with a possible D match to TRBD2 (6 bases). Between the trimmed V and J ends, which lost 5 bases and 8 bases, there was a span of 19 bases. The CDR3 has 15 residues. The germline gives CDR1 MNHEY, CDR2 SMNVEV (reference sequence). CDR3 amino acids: CASSPLTGVRYEQFF. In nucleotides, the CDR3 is TGTGCCAGCAGTCCGCTAACGGGGGTTCGATATGAGCAGTTCTTC.

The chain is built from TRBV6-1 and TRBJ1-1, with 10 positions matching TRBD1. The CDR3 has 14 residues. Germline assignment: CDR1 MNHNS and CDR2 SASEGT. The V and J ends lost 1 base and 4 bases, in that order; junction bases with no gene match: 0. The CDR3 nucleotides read TGTGCCAGCAGTGAAGGGACAGGGGGCACTGAAGCTTTCTTT. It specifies CASSEGTGGTEAFF.

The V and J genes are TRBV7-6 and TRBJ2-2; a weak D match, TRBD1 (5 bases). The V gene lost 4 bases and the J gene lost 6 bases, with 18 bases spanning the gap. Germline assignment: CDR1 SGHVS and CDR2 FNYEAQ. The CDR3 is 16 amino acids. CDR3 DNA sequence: TGTGCCAGCAGCTCACGGCAGGGTTTTGAGGCCGGGGAGCTGTTTTTT. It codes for CASSSRQGFEAGELFF.

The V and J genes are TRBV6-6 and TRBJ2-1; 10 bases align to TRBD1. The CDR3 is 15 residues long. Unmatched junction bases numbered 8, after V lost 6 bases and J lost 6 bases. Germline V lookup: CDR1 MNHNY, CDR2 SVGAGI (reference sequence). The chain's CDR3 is CASRPTGQGSNEQFF. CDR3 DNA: TGTGCCAGCAGGCCAACGGGACAGGGGAGCAATGAGCAGTTCTTC.

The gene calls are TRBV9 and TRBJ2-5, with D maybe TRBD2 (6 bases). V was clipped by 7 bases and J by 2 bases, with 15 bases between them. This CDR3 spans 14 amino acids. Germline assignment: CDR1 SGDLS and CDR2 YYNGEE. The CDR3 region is CASAGGGVQETQYF. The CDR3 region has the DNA TGTGCCAGCGCCGGTGGCGGGGTGCAAGAGACCCAGTACTTC.

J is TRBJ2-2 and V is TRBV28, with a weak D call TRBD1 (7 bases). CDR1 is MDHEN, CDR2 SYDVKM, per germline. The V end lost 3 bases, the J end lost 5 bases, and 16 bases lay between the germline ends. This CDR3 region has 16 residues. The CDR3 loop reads CASSFIGRGETGELFF. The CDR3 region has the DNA TGTGCCAGCAGTTTTATCGGCAGGGGGGAAACCGGGGAGCTGTTTTTT.

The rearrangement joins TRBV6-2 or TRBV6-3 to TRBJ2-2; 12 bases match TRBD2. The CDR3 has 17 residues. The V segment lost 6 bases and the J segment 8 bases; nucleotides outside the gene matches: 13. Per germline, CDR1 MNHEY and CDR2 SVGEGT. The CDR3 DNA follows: TGTGCCAGCAGCCGCCGGACTAGCGGGATACTAAGAGGGGAGCTGTTTTTT. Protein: CASSRRTSGILRGELFF.

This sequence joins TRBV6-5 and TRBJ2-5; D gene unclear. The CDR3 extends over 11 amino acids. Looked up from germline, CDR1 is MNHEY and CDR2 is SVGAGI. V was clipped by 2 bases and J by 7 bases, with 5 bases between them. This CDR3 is CASSYVGTQYF. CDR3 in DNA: TGTGCCAGCAGTTACGTAGGGACCCAGTACTTC.

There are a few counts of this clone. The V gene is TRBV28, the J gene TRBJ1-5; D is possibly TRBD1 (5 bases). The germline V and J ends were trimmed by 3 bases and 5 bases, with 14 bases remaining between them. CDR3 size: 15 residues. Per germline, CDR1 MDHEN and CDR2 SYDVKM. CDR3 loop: CASSFVWGRDQPQHF. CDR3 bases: TGTGCCAGCAGTTTCGTTTGGGGGAGAGATCAGCCCCAGCATTTT.

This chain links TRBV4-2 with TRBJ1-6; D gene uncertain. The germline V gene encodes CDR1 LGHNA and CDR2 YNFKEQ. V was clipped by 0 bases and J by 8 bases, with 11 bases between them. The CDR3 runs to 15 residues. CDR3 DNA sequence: TGTGCCAGCAGCCAAGAGCGCCAGAGAGATTCACCCCTCCACTTT. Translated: CASSQERQRDSPLHF.

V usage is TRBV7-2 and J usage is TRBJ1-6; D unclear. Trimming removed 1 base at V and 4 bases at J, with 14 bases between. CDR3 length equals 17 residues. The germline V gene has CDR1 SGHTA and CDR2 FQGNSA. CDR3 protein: CASSLGPTSSYNSPLHF. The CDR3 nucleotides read TGTGCCAGCAGCTTAGGGCCGACCTCTTCTTATAATTCACCCCTCCACTTT.

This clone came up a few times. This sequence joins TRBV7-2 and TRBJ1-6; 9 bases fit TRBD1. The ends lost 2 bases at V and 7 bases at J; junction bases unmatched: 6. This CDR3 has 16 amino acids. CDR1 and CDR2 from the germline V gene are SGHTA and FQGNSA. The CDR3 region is CASSLLQGARNSPLHF. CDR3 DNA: TGTGCCAGCAGCTTATTACAGGGGGCTCGCAATTCACCCCTCCACTTT.

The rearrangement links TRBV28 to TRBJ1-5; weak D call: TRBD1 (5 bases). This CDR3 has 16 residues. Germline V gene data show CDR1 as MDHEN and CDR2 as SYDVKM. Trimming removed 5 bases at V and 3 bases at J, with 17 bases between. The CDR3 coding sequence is TGTGCCAGCAGTCCCTTACAGAGGGGTTTCAATCAGCCCCAGCATTTT. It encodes CASSPLQRGFNQPQHF. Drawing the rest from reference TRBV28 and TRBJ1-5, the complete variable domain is DVKVTQSSRYLVKRTGEKVFLECVQDMDHENMFWYRQDPGLGLRLIYFSYDVKMKEKGDIPEGYSVSREKKERFSLILESASTNQTSMYLCASSPLQRGFNQPQHFGDGTRLSIL.

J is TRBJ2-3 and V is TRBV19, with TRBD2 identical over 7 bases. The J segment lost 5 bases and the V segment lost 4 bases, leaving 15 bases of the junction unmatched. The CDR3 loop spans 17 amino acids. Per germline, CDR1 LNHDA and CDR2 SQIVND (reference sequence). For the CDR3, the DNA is TGTGCCAGTAGTAGAGATGAAACAATGGGACTATTAGATACGCAGTATTTT. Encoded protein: CASSRDETMGLLDTQYF.

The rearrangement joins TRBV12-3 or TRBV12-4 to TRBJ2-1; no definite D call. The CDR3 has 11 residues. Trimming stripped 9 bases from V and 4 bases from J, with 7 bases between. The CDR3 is CASQRYNEQFF. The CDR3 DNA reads TGTGCCAGTCAGAGATACAATGAGCAGTTCTTC.

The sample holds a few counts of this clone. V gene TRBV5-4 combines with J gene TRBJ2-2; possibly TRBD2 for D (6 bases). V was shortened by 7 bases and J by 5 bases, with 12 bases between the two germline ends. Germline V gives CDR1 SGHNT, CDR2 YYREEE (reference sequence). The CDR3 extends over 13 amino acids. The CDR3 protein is CASRRAGTGELFF. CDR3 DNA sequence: TGTGCCAGCCGGAGGGCCGGAACCGGGGAGCTGTTTTTT. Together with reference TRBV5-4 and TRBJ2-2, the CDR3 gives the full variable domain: ETGVTQSPTHLIKTRGQQVTLRCSSQSGHNTVSWYQQALGQGPQFIFQYYREEENGRGNFPPRFSGLQFPNYSSELNVNALELDDSALYLCASRRAGTGELFFGEGSRLTVL.

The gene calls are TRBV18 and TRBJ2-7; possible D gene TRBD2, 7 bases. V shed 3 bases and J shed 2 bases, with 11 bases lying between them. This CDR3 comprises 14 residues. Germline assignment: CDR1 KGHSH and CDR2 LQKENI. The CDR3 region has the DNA TGTGCCAGCTCACCGGGGGGGCGAGCCTACGAGCAGTACTTC. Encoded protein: CASSPGGRAYEQYF.

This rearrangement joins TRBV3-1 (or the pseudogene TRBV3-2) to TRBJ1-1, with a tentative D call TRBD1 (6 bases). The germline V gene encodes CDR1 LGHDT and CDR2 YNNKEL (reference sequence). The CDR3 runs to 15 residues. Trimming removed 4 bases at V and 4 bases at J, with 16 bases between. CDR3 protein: CASSPTRGGGTEAFF. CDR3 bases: TGTGCCAGCAGCCCCACGAGGGGAGGGGGCACTGAAGCTTTCTTT.

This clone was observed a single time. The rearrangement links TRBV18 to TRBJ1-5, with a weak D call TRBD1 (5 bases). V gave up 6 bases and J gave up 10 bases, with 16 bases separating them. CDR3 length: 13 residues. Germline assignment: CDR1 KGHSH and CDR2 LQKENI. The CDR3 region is CASSRGPESPQHF. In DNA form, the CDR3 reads TGTGCCAGCTCCCGGGGCCCGGAGAGTCCCCAGCATTTT. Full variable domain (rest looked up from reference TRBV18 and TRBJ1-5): NAGVMQNPRHLVRRRGQEARLRCSPMKGHSHVYWYRQLPEEGLKFMVYLQKENIIDESGMPKERFSAEFPKEGPSILRIQQVVRGDSAAYFCASSRGPESPQHFGDGTRLSIL.

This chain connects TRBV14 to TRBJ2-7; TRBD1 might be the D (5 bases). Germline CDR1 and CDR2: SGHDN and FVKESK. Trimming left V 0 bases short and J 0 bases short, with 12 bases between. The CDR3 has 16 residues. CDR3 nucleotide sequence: TGTGCCAGCAGCCAAGATAGTCGTAGGGGCTCCTACGAGCAGTACTTC. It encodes CASSQDSRRGSYEQYF.

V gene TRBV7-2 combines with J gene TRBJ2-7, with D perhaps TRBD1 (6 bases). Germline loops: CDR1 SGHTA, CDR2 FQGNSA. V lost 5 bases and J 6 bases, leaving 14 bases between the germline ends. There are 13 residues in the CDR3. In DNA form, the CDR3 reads TGTGCCAGCAGCGCGAGCGAAGGGGGCGAGCAGTACTTC. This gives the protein CASSASEGGEQYF.

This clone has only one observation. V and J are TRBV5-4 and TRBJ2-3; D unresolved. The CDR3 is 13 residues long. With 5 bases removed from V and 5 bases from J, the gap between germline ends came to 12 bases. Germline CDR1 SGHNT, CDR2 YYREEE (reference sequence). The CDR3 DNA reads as TGTGCCAGCAGGGCGCCCTCGGGAGATACGCAGTATTTT. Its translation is CASRAPSGDTQYF.